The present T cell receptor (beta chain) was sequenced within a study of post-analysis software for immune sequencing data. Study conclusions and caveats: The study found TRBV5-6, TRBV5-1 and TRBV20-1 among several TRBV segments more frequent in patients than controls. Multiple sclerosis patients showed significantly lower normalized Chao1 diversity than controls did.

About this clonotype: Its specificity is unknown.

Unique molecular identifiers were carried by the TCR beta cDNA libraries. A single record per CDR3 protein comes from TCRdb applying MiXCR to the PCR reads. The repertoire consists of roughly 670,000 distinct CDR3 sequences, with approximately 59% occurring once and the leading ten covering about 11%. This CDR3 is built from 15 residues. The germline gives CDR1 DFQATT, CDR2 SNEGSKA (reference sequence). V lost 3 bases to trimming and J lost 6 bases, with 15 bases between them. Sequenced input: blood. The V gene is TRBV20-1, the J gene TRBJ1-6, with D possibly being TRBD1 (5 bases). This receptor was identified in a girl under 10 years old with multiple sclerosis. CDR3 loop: CSARAQTVFNSPLHF. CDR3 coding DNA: TGCAGTGCTAGGGCTCAGACAGTGTTTAATTCACCCCTCCACTTT.